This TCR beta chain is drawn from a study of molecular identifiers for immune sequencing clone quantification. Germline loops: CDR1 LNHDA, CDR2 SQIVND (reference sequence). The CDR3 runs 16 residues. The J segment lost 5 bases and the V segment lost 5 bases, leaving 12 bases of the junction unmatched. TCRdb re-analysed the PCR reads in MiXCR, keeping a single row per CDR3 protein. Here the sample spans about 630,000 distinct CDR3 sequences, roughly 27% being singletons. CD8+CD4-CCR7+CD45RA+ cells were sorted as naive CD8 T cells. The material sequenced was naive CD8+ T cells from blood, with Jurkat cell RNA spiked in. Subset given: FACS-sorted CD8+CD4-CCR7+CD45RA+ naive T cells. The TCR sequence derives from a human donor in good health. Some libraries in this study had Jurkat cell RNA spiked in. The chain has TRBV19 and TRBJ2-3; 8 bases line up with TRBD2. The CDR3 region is CASSPREIAGIDTQYF. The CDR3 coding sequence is TGTGCCAGTAGTCCCAGAGAGATAGCGGGGATAGATACGCAGTATTTT. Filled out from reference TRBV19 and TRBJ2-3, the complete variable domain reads DGGITQSPKYLFRKEGQNVTLSCEQNLNHDAMYWYRQDPGQGLRLIYYSQIVNDFQKGDIAEGYSVSREKKESFPLTVTSAQKNPTAFYLCASSPREIAGIDTQYFGPGTRLTVL.